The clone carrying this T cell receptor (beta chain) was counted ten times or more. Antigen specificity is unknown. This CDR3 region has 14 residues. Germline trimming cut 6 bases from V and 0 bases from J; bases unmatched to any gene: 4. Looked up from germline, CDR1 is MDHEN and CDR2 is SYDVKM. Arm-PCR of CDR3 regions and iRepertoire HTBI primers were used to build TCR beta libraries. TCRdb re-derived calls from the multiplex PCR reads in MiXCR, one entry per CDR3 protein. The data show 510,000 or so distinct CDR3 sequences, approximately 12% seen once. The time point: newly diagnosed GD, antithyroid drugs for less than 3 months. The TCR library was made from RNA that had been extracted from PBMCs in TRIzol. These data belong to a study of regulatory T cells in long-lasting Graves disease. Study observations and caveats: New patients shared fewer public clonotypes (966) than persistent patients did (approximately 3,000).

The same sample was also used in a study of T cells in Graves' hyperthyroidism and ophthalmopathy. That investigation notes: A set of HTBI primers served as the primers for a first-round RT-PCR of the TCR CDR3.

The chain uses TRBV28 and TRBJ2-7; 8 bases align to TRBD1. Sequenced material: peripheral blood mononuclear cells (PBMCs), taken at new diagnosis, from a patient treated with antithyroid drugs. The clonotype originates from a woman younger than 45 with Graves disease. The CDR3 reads CASSRTGTSYEQYF. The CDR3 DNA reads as TGTGCCAGCAGCCGGACAGGGACCTCCTACGAGCAGTACTTC. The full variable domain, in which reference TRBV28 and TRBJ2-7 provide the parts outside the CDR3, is DVKVTQSSRYLVKRTGEKVFLECVQDMDHENMFWYRQDPGLGLRLIYFSYDVKMKEKGDIPEGYSVSREKKERFSLILESASTNQTSMYLCASSRTGTSYEQYFGPGTRLTVT.